These 9 T cell receptor beta chains originate from one sample sequenced in a study of blood T cell repertoires in COVID-19. Clones were sequenced by immunoSEQ multiplex PCR, and TCRdb holds only the in-frame ones, with some missing. The data show nearly 350,000 clones, 87% seen once. The sequenced sample consisted of peripheral blood. The receptors were gathered from a woman between 45 and 60 years old with COVID-19, enrolled during active disease.

The chain carries TRBV3-1 (or the pseudogene TRBV3-2) and TRBJ1-5, with D possibly TRBD1 on 5 matching bases. The CDR3 extends over 17 amino acids. V was pared by 3 bases and J by 1 base, with 16 bases between. The germline gives CDR1 LGHDT, CDR2 YNNKEL (reference sequence). The CDR3 sequence: CASSQGEGRPSNQPQHF. The CDR3 coding sequence is TGTGCCAGCAGCCAGGGGGAGGGGCGCCCAAGCAATCAGCCCCAGCATTTT.

This chain connects TRBV5-1 to TRBJ1-4; 7 nucleotides align to TRBD1. This CDR3 is built from 14 residues. After removal of 2 bases from V and 3 bases from J, the junction contained 1 base not matched to a gene. Germline values: CDR1 SGHRS, CDR2 YFSETQ. CDR3 in amino acids: CASSLGTANEKLFF. Written as DNA, the CDR3 is TGCGCCAGCAGCTTAGGGACAGCTAATGAAAAACTGTTTTTT.

This clone was seen a few times. The chain uses TRBV6-5 and TRBJ2-7; 8 bases are a match to TRBD2. Unmatched junction bases numbered 3, after V lost 6 bases and J lost 2 bases. Per the germline V gene, CDR1 is MNHEY and CDR2 is SVGAGI. The CDR3 covers 13 residues. The CDR3 protein is CASRLAAAYEQYF. DNA for the CDR3: TGTGCCAGCAGACTAGCGGCTGCCTACGAGCAGTACTTC.

The rearrangement joins TRBV3-1 (or the pseudogene TRBV3-2) to TRBJ1-1; 9 bases agree with TRBD1. V lost 3 bases and J lost 5; bases outside the gene matches: 7. This CDR3 has 15 amino acids. CDR1 is LGHDT and CDR2 is YNNKEL in the germline V gene (reference sequence). The CDR3, as DNA: TGTGCCAGCAGCCAGGACAGGGGATCAAGAACTGAAGCTTTCTTT. Translation gives CASSQDRGSRTEAFF.

CDR3 sequence: CASFKTIEETQYF. The CDR3 DNA sequence: TGCGCCAGCTTCAAGACTATAGAAGAGACCCAGTACTTC. V and J are TRBV5-1 and TRBJ2-5, with TRBD2 as a possible D gene (5 bases). Germline lookup yields CDR1 SGHRS and CDR2 YFSETQ. V lost 7 bases and J 3 bases, leaving 13 bases between the germline ends. The CDR3 length is 13 residues.

The chain employs TRBV7-2 and TRBJ1-6; 11 nucleotides agree with TRBD1. CDR3 length equals 15 residues. CDR1 SGHTA and CDR2 FQGNSA come from the germline V gene. V lost 2 bases to trimming and J lost 7 bases; unmatched junction nucleotides: 1. CDR3 sequence: CASSLRTGGNSPLHF. The CDR3 DNA sequence: TGTGCCAGCAGCTTAAGGACAGGGGGCAATTCACCCCTCCACTTT.

This chain connects TRBV13 to TRBJ2-4; 9 nucleotides align to TRBD1. This CDR3 comprises 16 residues. V was pared by 6 bases and J by 0 bases, with 6 bases of the junction left unmatched. CDR1 is PRHDT, CDR2 FYEKMQ, per germline (reference sequence). The CDR3 nucleotides read TGTGCCAGCAGGGCACAGGGGGCCTTAGCCAAAAACATTCAGTACTTC. Translating gives CASRAQGALAKNIQYF.

The V call is TRBV9, the J call TRBJ2-5; 10 bases map to TRBD1. V lost 0 bases to trimming and J lost 2 bases; unmatched junction nucleotides: 7. Germline V CDR1 and CDR2: SGDLS, YYNGEE. This CDR3 region has 17 residues. This chain's CDR3 is CASSVAIGTGVQETQYF. The CDR3 region has the DNA TGTGCCAGCAGCGTAGCGATAGGGACAGGGGTACAAGAGACCCAGTACTTC. The variable domain in full, with the rest retrieved from reference TRBV9 and TRBJ2-5, is DSGVTQTPKHLITATGQRVTLRCSPRSGDLSVYWYQQSLDQGLQFLIQYYNGEERAKGNILERFSAQQFPDLHSELNLSSLELGDSALYFCASSVAIGTGVQETQYFGPGTRLLVL.

The rearrangement links TRBV5-4 to TRBJ2-7, with 16 bases identical to TRBD2. The CDR3 spans 16 residues. CDR1 is SGHNT and CDR2 is YYREEE in the germline V gene (reference sequence). V gave up 4 bases and J gave up 7 bases; unmatched junction bases: 8. CDR3 protein: CASSGGTSGRVEEQYF. The CDR3 DNA sequence: TGTGCCAGCAGCGGGGGGACTAGCGGGAGGGTCGAGGAGCAGTACTTC.